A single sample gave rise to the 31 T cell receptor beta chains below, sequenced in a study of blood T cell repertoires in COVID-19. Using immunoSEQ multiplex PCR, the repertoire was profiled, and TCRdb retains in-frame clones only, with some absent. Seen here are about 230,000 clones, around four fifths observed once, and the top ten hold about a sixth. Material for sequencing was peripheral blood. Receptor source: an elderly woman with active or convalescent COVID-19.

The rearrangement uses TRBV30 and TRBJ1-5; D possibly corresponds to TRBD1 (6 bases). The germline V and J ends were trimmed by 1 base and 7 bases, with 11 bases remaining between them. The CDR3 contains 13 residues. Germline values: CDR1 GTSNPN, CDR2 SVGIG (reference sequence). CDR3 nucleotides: TGTGCCTGGAGTGACAGGGAATACCAGCCCCAGCATTTT. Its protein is CAWSDREYQPQHF.

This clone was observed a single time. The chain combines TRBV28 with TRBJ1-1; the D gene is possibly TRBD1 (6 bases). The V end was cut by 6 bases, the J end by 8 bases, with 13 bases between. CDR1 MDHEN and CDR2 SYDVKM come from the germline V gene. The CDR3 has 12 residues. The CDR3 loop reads CASRSGRGEAFF. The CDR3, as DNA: TGTGCCAGCAGATCGGGTAGGGGGGAAGCTTTCTTT.

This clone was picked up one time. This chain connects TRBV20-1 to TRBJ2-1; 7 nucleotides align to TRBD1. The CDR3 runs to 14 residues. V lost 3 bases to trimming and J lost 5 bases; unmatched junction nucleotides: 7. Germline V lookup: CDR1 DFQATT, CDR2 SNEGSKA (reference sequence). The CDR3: CSASRGGPDNEQFF. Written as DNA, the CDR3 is TGCAGTGCTAGTCGAGGGGGCCCCGACAATGAGCAGTTCTTC.

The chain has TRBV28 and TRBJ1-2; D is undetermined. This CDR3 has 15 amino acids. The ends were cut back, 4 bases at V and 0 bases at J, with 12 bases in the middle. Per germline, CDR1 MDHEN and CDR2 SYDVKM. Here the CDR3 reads CASSSVGRPNYGYTF. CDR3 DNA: TGTGCCAGCAGTTCGGTGGGCAGACCTAACTATGGCTACACCTTC.

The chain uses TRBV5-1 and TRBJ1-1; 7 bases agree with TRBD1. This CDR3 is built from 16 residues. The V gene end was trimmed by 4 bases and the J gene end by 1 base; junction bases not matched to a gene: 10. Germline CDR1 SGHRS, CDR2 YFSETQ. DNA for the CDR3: TGCGCCAGCAGCGTCACCGCCGGGACAGAGAACACTGAAGCTTTCTTT. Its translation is CASSVTAGTENTEAFF. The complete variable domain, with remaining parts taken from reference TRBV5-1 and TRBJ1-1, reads KAGVTQTPRYLIKTRGQQVTLSCSPISGHRSVSWYQQTPGQGLQFLFEYFSETQRNKGNFPGRFSGRQFSNSRSEMNVSTLELGDSALYLCASSVTAGTENTEAFFGQGTRLTVV.

This CDR3 is CASSLDHFTDTQYF. CDR3 nucleotides: TGTGCCAGCAGCTTAGATCACTTCACAGATACGCAGTATTTT. The chain couples TRBV7-2 to TRBJ2-3; D gene unclear. CDR3 length equals 14 residues. Between the trimmed V and J ends, which lost 1 base and 2 bases, there was a span of 7 bases. Looked up from germline, CDR1 is SGHTA and CDR2 is FQGNSA.

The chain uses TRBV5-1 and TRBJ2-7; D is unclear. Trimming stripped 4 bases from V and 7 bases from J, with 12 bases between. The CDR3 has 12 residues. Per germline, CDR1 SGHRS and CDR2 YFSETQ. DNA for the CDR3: TGCGCCAGCAGCGAGCCCCGTGGTGAGCAGTACTTC. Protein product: CASSEPRGEQYF.

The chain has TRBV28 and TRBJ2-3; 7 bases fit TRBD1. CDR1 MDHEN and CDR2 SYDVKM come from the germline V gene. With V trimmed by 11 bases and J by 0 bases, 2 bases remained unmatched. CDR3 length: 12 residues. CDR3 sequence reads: CAGQDSTDTQYF. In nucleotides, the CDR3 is TGTGCCGGACAGGACAGCACAGATACGCAGTATTTT. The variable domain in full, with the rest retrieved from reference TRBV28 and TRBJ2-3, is DVKVTQSSRYLVKRTGEKVFLECVQDMDHENMFWYRQDPGLGLRLIYFSYDVKMKEKGDIPEGYSVSREKKERFSLILESASTNQTSMYLCAGQDSTDTQYFGPGTRLTVL.

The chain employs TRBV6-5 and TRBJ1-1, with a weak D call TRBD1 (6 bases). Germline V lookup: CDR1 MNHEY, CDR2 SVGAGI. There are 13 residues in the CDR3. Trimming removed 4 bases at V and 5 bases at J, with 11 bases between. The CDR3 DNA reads TGTGCCAGCAGTTGGGTACAGGGTACTGAAGCTTTCTTT. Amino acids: CASSWVQGTEAFF.

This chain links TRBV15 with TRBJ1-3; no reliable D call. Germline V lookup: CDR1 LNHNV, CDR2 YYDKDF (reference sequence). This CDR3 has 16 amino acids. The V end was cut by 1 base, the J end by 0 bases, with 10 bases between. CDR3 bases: TGTGCCACCAGCAGAGCTTTACTAGCCTCTGGAAACACCATATATTTT. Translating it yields CATSRALLASGNTIYF.

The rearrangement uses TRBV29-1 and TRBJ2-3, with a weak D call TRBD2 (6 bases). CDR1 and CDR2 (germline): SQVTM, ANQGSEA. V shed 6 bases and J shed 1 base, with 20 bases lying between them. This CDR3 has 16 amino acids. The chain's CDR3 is CSVFLMGGVGTDTQYF. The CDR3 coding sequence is TGCAGCGTATTCCTAATGGGGGGAGTAGGCACAGATACGCAGTATTTT.

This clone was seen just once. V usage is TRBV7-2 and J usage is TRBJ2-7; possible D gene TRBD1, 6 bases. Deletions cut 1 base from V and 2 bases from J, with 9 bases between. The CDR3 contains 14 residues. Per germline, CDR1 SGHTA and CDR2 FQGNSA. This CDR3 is CASSLGGQPYEQYF. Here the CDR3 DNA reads TGTGCCAGCAGCTTAGGAGGACAGCCCTACGAGCAGTACTTC.

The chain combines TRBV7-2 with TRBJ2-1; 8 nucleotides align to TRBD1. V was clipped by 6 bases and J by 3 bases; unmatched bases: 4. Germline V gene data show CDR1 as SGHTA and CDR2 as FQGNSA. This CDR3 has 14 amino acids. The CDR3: CASRRTGLYNEQFF. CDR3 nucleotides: TGTGCCAGCAGACGGACAGGGCTCTACAATGAGCAGTTCTTC.

The CDR3 coding sequence is TGTGCCAGCAGCCAGGACAAAGGCCCGAACACCGGGGAGCTGTTTTTT. This encodes CASSQDKGPNTGELFF. The chain combines TRBV6-2 or TRBV6-3 with TRBJ2-2; TRBD1 might be the D (5 bases). This CDR3 is built from 16 residues. Germline CDR1 is MNHEY and CDR2 is SVGEGT. The ends were cut back, 6 bases at V and 0 bases at J, with 14 bases in the middle.

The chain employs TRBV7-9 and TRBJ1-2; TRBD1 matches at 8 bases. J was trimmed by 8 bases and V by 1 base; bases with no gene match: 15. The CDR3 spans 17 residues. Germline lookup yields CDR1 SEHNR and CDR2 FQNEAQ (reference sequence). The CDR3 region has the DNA TGTGCCAGCAGCTTAGATGGCAGGGGGCCAGAGGGCGACGGCTACACCTTC. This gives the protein CASSLDGRGPEGDGYTF.

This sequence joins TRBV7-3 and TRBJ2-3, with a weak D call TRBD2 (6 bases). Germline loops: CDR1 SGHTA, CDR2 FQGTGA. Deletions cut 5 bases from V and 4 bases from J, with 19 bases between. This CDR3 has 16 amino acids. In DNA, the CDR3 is TGTGCCAGCAGCCCCACCGGGGGAATCGGCCCAGATACGCAGTATTTT. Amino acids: CASSPTGGIGPDTQYF.

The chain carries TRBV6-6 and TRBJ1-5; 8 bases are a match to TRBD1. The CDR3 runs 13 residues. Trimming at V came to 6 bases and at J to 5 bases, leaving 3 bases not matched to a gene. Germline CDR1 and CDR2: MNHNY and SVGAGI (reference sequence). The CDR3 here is CASSTGGYQPQHF. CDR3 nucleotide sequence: TGTGCCAGCAGCACAGGGGGATATCAGCCCCAGCATTTT.

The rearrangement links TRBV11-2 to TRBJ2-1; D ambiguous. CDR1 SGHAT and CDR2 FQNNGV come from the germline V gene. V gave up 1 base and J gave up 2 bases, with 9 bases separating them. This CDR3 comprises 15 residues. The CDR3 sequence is CASSLGVLTYNEQFF. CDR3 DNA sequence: TGTGCCAGCAGCTTAGGCGTCCTGACCTACAATGAGCAGTTCTTC. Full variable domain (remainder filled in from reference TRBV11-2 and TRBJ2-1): EAGVAQSPRYKIIEKRQSVAFWCNPISGHATLYWYQQILGQGPKLLIQFQNNGVVDDSQLPKDRFSAERLKGVDSTLKIQPAKLEDSAVYLCASSLGVLTYNEQFFGPGTRLTVL.

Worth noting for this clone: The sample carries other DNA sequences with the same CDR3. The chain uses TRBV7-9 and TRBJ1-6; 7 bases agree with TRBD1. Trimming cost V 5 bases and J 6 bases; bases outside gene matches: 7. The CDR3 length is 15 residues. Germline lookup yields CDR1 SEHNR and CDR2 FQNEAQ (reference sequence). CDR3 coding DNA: TGTGCCAGCAGCCCGATAGGGACAGTTAATTCACCCCTCCACTTT. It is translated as CASSPIGTVNSPLHF.

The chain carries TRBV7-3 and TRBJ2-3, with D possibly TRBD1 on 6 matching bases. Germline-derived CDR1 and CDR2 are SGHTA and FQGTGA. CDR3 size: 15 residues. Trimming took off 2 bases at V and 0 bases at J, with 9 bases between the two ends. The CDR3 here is CASSLGQKSTDTQYF. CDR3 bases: TGTGCCAGCAGCTTAGGACAGAAAAGCACAGATACGCAGTATTTT.

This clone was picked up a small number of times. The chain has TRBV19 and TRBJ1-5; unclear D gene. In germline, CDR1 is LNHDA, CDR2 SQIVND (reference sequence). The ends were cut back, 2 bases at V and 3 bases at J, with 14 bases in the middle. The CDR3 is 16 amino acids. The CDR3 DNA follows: TGTGCCAGTAGTATAAGAGGTCGGGGAATCAATCAGCCCCAGCATTTT. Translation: CASSIRGRGINQPQHF.

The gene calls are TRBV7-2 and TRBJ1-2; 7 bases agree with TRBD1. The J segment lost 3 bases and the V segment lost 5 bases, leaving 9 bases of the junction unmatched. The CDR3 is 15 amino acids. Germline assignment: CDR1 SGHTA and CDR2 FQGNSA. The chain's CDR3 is CASSPSGTADYGYTF. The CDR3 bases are TGTGCCAGCAGCCCCTCCGGGACAGCGGACTATGGCTACACCTTC.

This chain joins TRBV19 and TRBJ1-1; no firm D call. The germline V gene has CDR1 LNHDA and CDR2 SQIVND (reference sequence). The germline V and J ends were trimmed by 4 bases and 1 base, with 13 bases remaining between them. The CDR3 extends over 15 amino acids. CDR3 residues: CASSTTRLQNTEAFF. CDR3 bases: TGTGCCAGTAGTACAACAAGACTACAGAACACTGAAGCTTTCTTT.

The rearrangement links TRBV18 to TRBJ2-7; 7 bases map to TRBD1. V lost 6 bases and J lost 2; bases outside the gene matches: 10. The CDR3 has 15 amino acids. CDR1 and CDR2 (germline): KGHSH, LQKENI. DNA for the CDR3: TGTGCCAGCTCGCAACTACAGGGGCGCCCCTACGAGCAGTACTTC. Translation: CASSQLQGRPYEQYF.

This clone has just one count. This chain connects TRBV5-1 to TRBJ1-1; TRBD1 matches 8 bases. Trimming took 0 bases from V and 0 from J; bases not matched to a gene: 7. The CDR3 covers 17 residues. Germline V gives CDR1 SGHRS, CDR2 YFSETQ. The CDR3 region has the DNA TGCGCCAGCAGCTTGGGACAGGGGCGGTTATTGAACACTGAAGCTTTCTTT. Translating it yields CASSLGQGRLLNTEAFF. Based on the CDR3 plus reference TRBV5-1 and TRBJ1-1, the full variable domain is KAGVTQTPRYLIKTRGQQVTLSCSPISGHRSVSWYQQTPGQGLQFLFEYFSETQRNKGNFPGRFSGRQFSNSRSEMNVSTLELGDSALYLCASSLGQGRLLNTEAFFGQGTRLTVV.

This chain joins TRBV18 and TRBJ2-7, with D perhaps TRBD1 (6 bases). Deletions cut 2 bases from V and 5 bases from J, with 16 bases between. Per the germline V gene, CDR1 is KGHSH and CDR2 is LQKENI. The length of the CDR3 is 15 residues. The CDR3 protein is CASSPSPPGVDEQYF. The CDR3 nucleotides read TGTGCCAGCTCACCAAGCCCCCCAGGGGTCGACGAGCAGTACTTC.

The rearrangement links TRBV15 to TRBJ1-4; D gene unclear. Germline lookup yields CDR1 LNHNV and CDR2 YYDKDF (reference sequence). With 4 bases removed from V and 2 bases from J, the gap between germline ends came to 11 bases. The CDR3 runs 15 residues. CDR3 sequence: CATSKEGWTNEKLFF. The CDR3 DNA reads TGTGCCACCAGCAAGGAGGGATGGACTAATGAAAAACTGTTTTTT.

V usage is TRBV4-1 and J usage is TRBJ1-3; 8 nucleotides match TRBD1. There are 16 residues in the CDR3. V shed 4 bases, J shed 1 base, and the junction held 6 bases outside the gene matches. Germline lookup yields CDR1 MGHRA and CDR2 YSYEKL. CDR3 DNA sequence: TGCGCCAGCAGCCTCGCGCAGGGGGCGTCTGGAAACACCATATATTTT. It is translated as CASSLAQGASGNTIYF.

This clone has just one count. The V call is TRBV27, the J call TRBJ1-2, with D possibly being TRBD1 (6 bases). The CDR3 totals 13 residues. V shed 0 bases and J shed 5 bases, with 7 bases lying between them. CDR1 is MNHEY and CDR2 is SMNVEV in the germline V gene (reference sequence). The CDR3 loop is CASSLSGTYGYTF. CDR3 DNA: TGTGCCAGCAGTTTATCCGGGACATATGGCTACACCTTC.

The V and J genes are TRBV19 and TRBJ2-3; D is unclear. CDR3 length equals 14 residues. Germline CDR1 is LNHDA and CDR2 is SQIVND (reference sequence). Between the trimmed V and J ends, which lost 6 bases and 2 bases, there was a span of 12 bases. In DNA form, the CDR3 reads TGTGCCAGTAGGGCCGCCACCCCCACAGATACGCAGTATTTT. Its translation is CASRAATPTDTQYF.

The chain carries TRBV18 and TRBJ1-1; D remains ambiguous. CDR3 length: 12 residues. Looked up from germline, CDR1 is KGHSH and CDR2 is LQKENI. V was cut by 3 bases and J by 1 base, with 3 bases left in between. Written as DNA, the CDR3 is TGTGCCAGCTCACCCCAGAACACTGAAGCTTTCTTT. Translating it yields CASSPQNTEAFF.